This T cell receptor (beta chain) emerged from a study of cytomegalovirus exposure and HLA in healthy donors. The germline V gene encodes CDR1 SNHLY and CDR2 FYNNEI. V dropped 3 bases and J dropped 6; count of bases not matched to a gene: 11. The CDR3 contains 16 residues. Findings and caveats of the study: In an earlier analysis, most TCR beta V segments were productive about 87% or about 30% of the time. What a later analysis showed was that several of the most significant clusters appeared linked to common viral pathogens.

Concerning this clone itself: Antigen specificity is unknown.

A multiplex PCR was run with 60 Vbeta primers and 13 Jbeta primers. Assay: immunoSEQ multiplex PCR; the TCRdb copy retains only in-frame clones and omits some. The sample shows 55,000 or so clones, roughly 82% of them seen only once. The TCR sequence derives from a man aged 30-40 years in good health and CMV-seronegative. The sequenced material came from PBMCs. V and J are TRBV2 and TRBJ2-1; 7 positions match TRBD2. This chain's CDR3 is CASSDSWDYRFNEQFF. The CDR3 DNA follows: TGTGCCAGCAGTGATAGTTGGGACTACCGTTTCAATGAGCAGTTCTTC.